What follows describes a single T cell receptor (beta chain). Its specific antigen is unknown. Per-base qualities were not stored, and no clone one base away is much larger. Genomic DNA was extracted from sorted cells for sequencing of the TCRbeta CDR3 region. TCRbeta CDR3 regions were sequenced using the immunoSEQ Assay. The immuneACCESS repertoire file appears here via TCRdb, limited to in-frame rearrangements. These files lack a portion of the clones; in checked studies, under half of the deficit traces to unresolved V genes, and the cause of the others is not known. The sample has around 27,000 clones on record, about 76% of them singletons. About 15% of the sample is in the top ten clones. Reading the germline V gene (reference sequence) gives CDR1 SGHNT and CDR2 YYREEE. Spanning cysteine to phenylalanine, the CDR3 consists of 17 amino acids. The read is trimmed to its CDR3 DNA, 51 bases read in frame from base 1. V is reduced by 4 bases and J by 2 bases, leaving a spacing of 22 bases between them.

The data are from a study of OX40 agonist ivuxolimab in advanced cancers. In terms of the full investigation: Ivuxolimab, which targeted the costimulatory receptor OX40 (CD134), was an agonistic, fully human IgG2 monoclonal antibody. Peripheral TCRbeta sequencing aimed to test whether ivuxolimab altered TCR sequence diversity and caused clonal T-cell expansion. Of the roughly 51 patients in dose escalation, about 20 had hepatocellular carcinoma, some 15 had melanoma, 9 had renal cell carcinoma and 9 had head and neck cancer. Prior anti-PD-1, anti-PD-L1 or anti-CTLA-4 therapy was permitted, and approximately 40% of dose-escalation patients had received checkpoint inhibitors. In the dose-escalation cohort, 82.7% of patients were male, and the mean age was approximately 64 years, with a range of roughly 20 to 85. Intravenous ivuxolimab was administered to patients every 2 weeks at six dose levels: 0.01, 0.1, 0.3, 1.5, 3 and 10 mg/kg. Three dose-escalation patients achieved partial responses, one with hepatocellular carcinoma and two with cutaneous melanoma. The paper describes the monotherapy dose-escalation part (N of about 47 patients) of the phase I trial of ivuxolimab. Summary of the overall study and its limitations: At doses of 0.1 to 3.0 mg/kg, clonal expansion of both CD4+ and CD8+ T cells in blood was seen between baseline and week 6. The antigen specificity of the clonally expanded peripheral T cells was not determined. Low levels of normalized T-cell clonal expansion were also seen in some nonresponding patients. In the 0.1-3.0 mg/kg groups, partial responders were among the patients with the lowest normalized peripheral clonal expansion, particularly in CD8+ T cells. After ivuxolimab, CD8+ T cells had more expanded clones than CD4+ T cells on average.

Patients with autoimmune disease history or receiving systemic immunosuppression were excluded from the trial. In every dose cohort, peripheral blood was drawn for TCR sequencing at baseline, cycle 4 day 1, and cycle 7 day 1. Samples came from an open-label, multicenter, first-in-human phase I dose-escalation trial of ivuxolimab. Adults with locally advanced or metastatic melanoma, renal cell, hepatocellular, or head and neck squamous cell carcinoma were enrolled in the trial. Before TCR sequencing, CD4+ T cells and CD8+ T cells were sorted from peripheral blood as separate populations. The sample consisted of CD4+ or CD8+ T cells sorted from blood, taken in a trial of the OX40 agonist ivuxolimab. This clonotype was obtained from an adult with an advanced solid tumor such as melanoma, head and neck, liver or kidney cancer. The V gene is TRBV5-4 and the J gene is TRBJ2-7, with the D gene not clear enough to name. The DNA reads TGTGCCAGCAGCCACATGAGGCTAAGGACGGTACCCTACGAGCAGTACTTC. Its translation is CASSHMRLRTVPYEQYF.